This TCR beta chain was recovered during a study of blood T cell repertoires in COVID-19. Whole-study context: T cells, B-cell-depleted T cells, or PBMCs supplied cDNA or gDNA.

Clones were sequenced by immunoSEQ multiplex PCR, and TCRdb holds only the in-frame ones, with some missing. The table lists a few hundred thousand clones, around 81% of them singletons. The junction had 11 bases not matched to a gene; V was cut back by 6 bases and J by 7 bases. Per the germline V gene, CDR1 is MNHEY and CDR2 is SVGEGT. The CDR3 covers 16 residues. This TCR derives from a woman in her 50s with active or convalescent COVID-19. The sample was peripheral blood. V is TRBV6-2 or TRBV6-3 and J is TRBJ1-4, with 10 bases fitting TRBD1. The CDR3 sequence is CASSSSYRDRGEKLFF. CDR3 nucleotides: TGTGCCAGCAGCTCTTCTTATCGGGACAGGGGTGAAAAACTGTTTTTT.